A single sample gave rise to the 13 T cell receptor beta chains below, sequenced in a study of shared clonotypes between healthy human individuals. Some clones are missing from TCRdb's copy, which holds only in-frame ones; the method was immunoSEQ multiplex PCR. This table holds some 200,000 clones, over 85% found once. The specimen was naive CD4+ T cells sorted from blood. Subset in this sample: CD45RA+ positively selected. The receptors originated from a young woman in good health.

V is TRBV5-1 and J is TRBJ2-7; 8 bases match TRBD2. Per germline, CDR1 SGHRS and CDR2 YFSETQ. The CDR3 totals 15 residues. The V and J ends lost 4 bases and 2 bases, in that order; junction bases with no gene match: 8. Written as DNA, the CDR3 is TGCGCCAGCAGCGCGCGGGGGGATTTGACCTACGAGCAGTACTTC. Amino acids: CASSARGDLTYEQYF. The variable domain in full, completed from reference TRBV5-1 and TRBJ2-7, reads KAGVTQTPRYLIKTRGQQVTLSCSPISGHRSVSWYQQTPGQGLQFLFEYFSETQRNKGNFPGRFSGRQFSNSRSEMNVSTLELGDSALYLCASSARGDLTYEQYFGPGTRLTVT.

The V gene is TRBV29-1, the J gene TRBJ1-5; no firm D call. Trimming shortened V by 4 bases and J by 5 bases, and 12 bases separated the two germline ends. This CDR3 has 13 amino acids. Germline V gene data show CDR1 as SQVTM and CDR2 as ANQGSEA. The CDR3 region has the DNA TGCAGCGTTGCACGAAGCCCGGATCAGCCCCAGCATTTT. This translates into CSVARSPDQPQHF.

The chain is built from TRBV5-1 and TRBJ2-1; unclear D gene. Deletions cut 4 bases from V and 2 bases from J, with 13 bases between. The CDR3 length is 15 residues. CDR1 and CDR2 (germline): SGHRS, YFSETQ. The DNA for the CDR3 is TGCGCCAGCAGCCCATGGCAGCCTGCCTACAATGAGCAGTTCTTC. Its translation is CASSPWQPAYNEQFF.

This chain uses TRBV5-4 with TRBJ2-7; possible D gene TRBD2, 5 bases. V lost 5 bases and J lost 2, with 14 bases in between. The CDR3 consists of 14 residues. The germline gives CDR1 SGHNT, CDR2 YYREEE (reference sequence). CDR3 sequence reads: CASSKRDATYEQYF. The CDR3 DNA sequence: TGTGCCAGCAGTAAACGGGATGCAACCTACGAGCAGTACTTC.

The rearrangement links TRBV19 to TRBJ1-1; D remains unclear. The germline CDR1 and CDR2 sequences are LNHDA and SQIVND (reference sequence). Trimming took 3 bases from V and 4 from J, leaving 9 bases between them. This CDR3 is built from 13 residues. The CDR3 is CASSIGLITEAFF. The CDR3 DNA sequence: TGTGCCAGTAGTATCGGTTTGATCACTGAAGCTTTCTTT.

The CDR3, as DNA: TGTGCCAGCAGAATCGGGACAGATTATGGCTACACCTTC. Protein product: CASRIGTDYGYTF. J is TRBJ1-2 and V is TRBV2; 7 nucleotides align to TRBD1. The germline CDR1 and CDR2 sequences are SNHLY and FYNNEI. The CDR3 loop spans 13 amino acids. V lost 6 bases to trimming and J lost 5 bases; unmatched junction nucleotides: 6.

The chain employs TRBV19 and TRBJ1-4; no reliable D call. CDR1 and CDR2 (germline): LNHDA, SQIVND (reference sequence). Trimming removed 5 bases at V and 3 bases at J, with 4 bases between. This CDR3 region has 12 residues. This CDR3 is CASSSPNEKLFF. The CDR3 DNA follows: TGTGCCAGTAGTTCCCCTAATGAAAAACTGTTTTTT. The full variable domain, completed using reference TRBV19 and TRBJ1-4, is DGGITQSPKYLFRKEGQNVTLSCEQNLNHDAMYWYRQDPGQGLRLIYYSQIVNDFQKGDIAEGYSVSREKKESFPLTVTSAQKNPTAFYLCASSSPNEKLFFGSGTQLSVL.

The V gene is TRBV30, the J gene TRBJ1-2, with 8 bases identical to TRBD1. This CDR3 has 14 amino acids. CDR1 is GTSNPN, CDR2 SVGIG, per germline (reference sequence). Trimming took 6 bases from V and 0 from J; bases not matched to a gene: 6. The CDR3 DNA sequence: TGTGCCTGCCACAGGGGGGTAGCTAACTATGGCTACACCTTC. Its protein is CACHRGVANYGYTF.

The chain recombines TRBV18 with TRBJ2-1; TRBD2 might be the D (5 bases). The V gene lost 6 bases and the J gene lost 10 bases, with 10 bases spanning the gap. The V gene's germline CDR1 is KGHSH and CDR2 LQKENI. The CDR3 is made up of 11 amino acids. In DNA form, the CDR3 reads TGTGCCAGCTCGTCTCGACTAGAGCAGTTCTTC. Residues: CASSSRLEQFF.

J is TRBJ1-2 and V is TRBV18; weak D call: TRBD1 (6 bases). Germline V gene data show CDR1 as KGHSH and CDR2 as LQKENI. V lost 1 base and J 2 bases, leaving 14 bases between the germline ends. The CDR3 covers 16 residues. CDR3 DNA sequence: TGTGCCAGCTCACCACAGGAAGGGGGGCCAAACTATGGCTACACCTTC. Protein sequence: CASSPQEGGPNYGYTF. The whole variable domain, filled in from reference TRBV18 and TRBJ1-2, reads NAGVMQNPRHLVRRRGQEARLRCSPMKGHSHVYWYRQLPEEGLKFMVYLQKENIIDESGMPKERFSAEFPKEGPSILRIQQVVRGDSAAYFCASSPQEGGPNYGYTFGSGTRLTVV.

The chain combines TRBV30 with TRBJ2-1; 13 positions match TRBD2. CDR1 is GTSNPN and CDR2 is SVGIG in the germline V gene (reference sequence). The CDR3 covers 15 residues. The V and J ends lost 2 bases and 4 bases, in that order; junction bases with no gene match: 2. CDR3 nucleotides: TGTGCCTGGAGTCCGGGACTAGCGGGGTACAATGAGCAGTTCTTC. Protein sequence: CAWSPGLAGYNEQFF.

This clone was found once. The chain recombines TRBV27 with TRBJ1-2; D gene uncertain. Trimming removed 1 base at V and 7 bases at J, with 10 bases between. Germline-derived CDR1 and CDR2 are MNHEY and SMNVEV (reference sequence). The CDR3 has 13 amino acids. The CDR3 DNA sequence: TGTGCCAGCAGTTTATTTGGTTCCTCTGGCTACACCTTC. Translation gives CASSLFGSSGYTF.

This chain joins TRBV5-1 and TRBJ2-7, with 10 bases that match TRBD2. Per germline, CDR1 SGHRS and CDR2 YFSETQ. CDR3 size: 14 residues. Trimming at V came to 2 bases and at J to 7 bases, leaving 6 bases not matched to a gene. The CDR3 DNA sequence: TGCGCCAGCAGCTTATCTAGCGGGAGTGAAGAGCAGTACTTC. It yields the protein CASSLSSGSEEQYF.